The TCR beta chain under discussion was sequenced for a study of response to subunit inactivated influenza vaccine. The CDR3 has 14 amino acids. Trimming cost V 1 base and J 5 bases, with 11 bases left between them. Germline assignment: CDR1 SGHTA and CDR2 FQGNSA. TCRdb recomputed calls from the RT-PCR reads with MiXCR, one row per CDR3 protein. The data contain about 610,000 distinct CDR3 sequences, 12% to 15% of them singletons. Sequences were derived from PBMCs from blood, sampled roughly 12 days after vaccination. This clonotype originated in a man in his fifties or sixties who received an inactivated influenza vaccine. This chain connects TRBV7-2 to TRBJ2-5; D is unclear. CDR3 coding DNA: TGTGCCAGCAGCTTAGTTCACCTACGGGAGACCCAGTACTTC. It codes for CASSLVHLRETQYF.